The sequence of this T cell receptor beta chain was determined in a study of human T cells and chemical hapten exposure. Study as a whole: The study lasted roughly 26 weeks, and patients were dosed weekly with diphenylcyclopropenone on the scalp throughout. The study's findings and limits: It was expanded TCRs that formed significantly more large CDR3 similarity clusters than controls did.

The sample's time point: patch test 3, about 24 weeks after DPC sensitization. Treatment indicated: therapeutic diphenylcyclopropenone sensitization with weekly scalp DPC. The ends were cut back, 3 bases at V and 0 bases at J, with 7 bases in the middle. There are 14 residues in the CDR3. Per the germline V gene, CDR1 is LGHNA and CDR2 is YSLEER. Concerning this clonotype itself: The antigen is undetermined.

One entry per CDR3 protein, called by TCRdb with MiXCR from the RACE reads. Altogether 95,000 to 150,000 distinct CDR3 sequences are present, around 11% being singletons, with the ten largest covering approximately 2.5%. Source: whole blood, taken in connection with sensitization to the hapten diphenylcyclopropenone (DPC). This TCR was recovered from a woman aged 45-65 years with alopecia areata. Some clones in this sample may be carry-over from other donors' samples. The chain joins TRBV4-3 to TRBJ2-3; D gene unclear. CDR3 nucleotides: TGCGCCAGCAGCCAGCGGTTTAGCACAGATACGCAGTATTTT. The encoded protein is CASSQRFSTDTQYF.